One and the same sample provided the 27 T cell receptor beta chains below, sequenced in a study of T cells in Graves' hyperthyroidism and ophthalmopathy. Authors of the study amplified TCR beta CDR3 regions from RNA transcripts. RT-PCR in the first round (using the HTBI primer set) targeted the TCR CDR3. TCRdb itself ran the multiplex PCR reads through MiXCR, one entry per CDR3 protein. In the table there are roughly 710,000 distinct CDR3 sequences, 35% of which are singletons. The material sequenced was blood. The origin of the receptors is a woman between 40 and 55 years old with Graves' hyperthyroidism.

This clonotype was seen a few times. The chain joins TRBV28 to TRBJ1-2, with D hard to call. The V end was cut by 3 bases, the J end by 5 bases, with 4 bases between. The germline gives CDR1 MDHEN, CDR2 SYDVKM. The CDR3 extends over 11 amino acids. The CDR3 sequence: CASSFKYGYTF. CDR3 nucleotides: TGTGCCAGCAGTTTCAAATATGGCTACACCTTC.

CDR3 amino acids: CSVSTGTVNYEQYF. The CDR3 nucleotides read TGCAGCGTATCTACCGGGACGGTCAACTACGAGCAGTACTTC. The V gene is TRBV29-1, the J gene TRBJ2-7; D might be TRBD1 or TRBD2, each matching 5 bases. Germline V gives CDR1 SQVTM, CDR2 ANQGSEA. The germline V and J ends were trimmed by 6 bases and 3 bases, with 18 bases remaining between them. The CDR3 covers 14 residues.

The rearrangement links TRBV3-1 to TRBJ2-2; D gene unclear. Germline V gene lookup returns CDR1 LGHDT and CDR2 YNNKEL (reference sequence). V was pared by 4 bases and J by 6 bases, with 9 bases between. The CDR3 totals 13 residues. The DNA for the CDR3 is TGTGCCAGCAGCCCTAGTTTTGCCGGGGAGCTGTTTTTT. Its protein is CASSPSFAGELFF.

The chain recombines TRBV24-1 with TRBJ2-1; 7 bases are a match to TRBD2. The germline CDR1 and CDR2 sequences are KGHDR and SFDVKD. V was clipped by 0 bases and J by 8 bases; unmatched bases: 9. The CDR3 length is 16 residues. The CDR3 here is CATSDLGRERQYEQFF. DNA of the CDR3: TGTGCCACCAGTGATTTGGGGCGGGAGCGCCAGTATGAGCAGTTCTTC.

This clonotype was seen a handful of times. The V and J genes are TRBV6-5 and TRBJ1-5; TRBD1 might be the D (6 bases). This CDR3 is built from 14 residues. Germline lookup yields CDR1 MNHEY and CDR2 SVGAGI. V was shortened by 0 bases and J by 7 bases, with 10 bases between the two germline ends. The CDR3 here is CASSYSQGLQPQHF. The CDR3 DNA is TGTGCCAGCAGTTACTCCCAGGGGTTACAGCCCCAGCATTTT.

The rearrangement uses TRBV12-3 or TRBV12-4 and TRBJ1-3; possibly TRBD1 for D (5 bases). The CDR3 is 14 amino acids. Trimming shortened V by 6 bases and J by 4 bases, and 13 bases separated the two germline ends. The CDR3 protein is CASRPRVSGNTIYF. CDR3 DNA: TGTGCCAGCAGACCCAGGGTTTCGGGAAACACCATATATTTT.

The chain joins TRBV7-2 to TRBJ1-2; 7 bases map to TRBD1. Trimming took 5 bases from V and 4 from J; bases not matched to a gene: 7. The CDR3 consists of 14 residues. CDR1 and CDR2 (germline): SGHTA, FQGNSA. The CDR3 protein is CASSLTGMPYGYTF. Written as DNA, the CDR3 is TGTGCCAGCAGCCTGACAGGGATGCCCTATGGCTACACCTTC.

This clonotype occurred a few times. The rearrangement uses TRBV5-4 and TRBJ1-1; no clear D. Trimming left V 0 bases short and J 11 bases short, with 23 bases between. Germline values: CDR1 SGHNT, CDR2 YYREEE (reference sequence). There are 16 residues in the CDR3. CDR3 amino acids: CASSLDRTGPASWAFF. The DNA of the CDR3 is TGTGCCAGCAGCTTGGATAGGACGGGCCCTGCGAGTTGGGCTTTCTTT.

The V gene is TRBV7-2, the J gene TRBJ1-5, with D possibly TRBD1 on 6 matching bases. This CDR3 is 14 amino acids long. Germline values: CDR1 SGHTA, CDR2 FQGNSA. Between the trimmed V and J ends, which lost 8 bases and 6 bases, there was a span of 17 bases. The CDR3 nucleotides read TGTGCCAGCCGCAAACGGGGGGGGGCTCAGCCCCAGCATTTT. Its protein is CASRKRGGAQPQHF.

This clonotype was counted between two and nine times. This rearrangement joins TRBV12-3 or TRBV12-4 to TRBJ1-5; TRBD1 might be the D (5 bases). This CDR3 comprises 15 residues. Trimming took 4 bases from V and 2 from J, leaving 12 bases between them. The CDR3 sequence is CASSSQVRGNQPQHF. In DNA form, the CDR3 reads TGTGCCAGCAGTTCACAGGTCCGGGGCAATCAGCCCCAGCATTTT.

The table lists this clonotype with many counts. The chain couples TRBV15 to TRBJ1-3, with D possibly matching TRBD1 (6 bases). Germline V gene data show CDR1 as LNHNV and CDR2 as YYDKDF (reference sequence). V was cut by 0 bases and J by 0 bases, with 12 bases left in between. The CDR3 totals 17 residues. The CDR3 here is CATSRDRTASSGNTIYF. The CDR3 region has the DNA TGTGCCACCAGCAGAGATAGGACAGCGAGCTCTGGAAACACCATATATTTT. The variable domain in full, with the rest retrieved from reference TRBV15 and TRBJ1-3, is DAMVIQNPRYQVTQFGKPVTLSCSQTLNHNVMYWYQQKSSQAPKLLFHYYDKDFNNEADTPDNFQSRRPNTSFCFLDIRSPGLGDTAMYLCATSRDRTASSGNTIYFGEGSWLTVV.

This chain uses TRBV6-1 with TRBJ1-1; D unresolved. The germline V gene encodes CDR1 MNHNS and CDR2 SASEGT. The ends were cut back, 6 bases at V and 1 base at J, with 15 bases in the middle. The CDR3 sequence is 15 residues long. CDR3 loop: CASRDGKARNTEAFF. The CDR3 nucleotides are TGTGCCAGCAGGGATGGAAAAGCCCGGAACACTGAAGCTTTCTTT.

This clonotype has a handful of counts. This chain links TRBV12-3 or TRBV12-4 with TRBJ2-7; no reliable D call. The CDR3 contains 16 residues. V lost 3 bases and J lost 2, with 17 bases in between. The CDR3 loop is CASSFAPPSETYEQYF. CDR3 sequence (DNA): TGTGCCAGCAGTTTTGCCCCCCCTTCAGAAACCTACGAGCAGTACTTC.

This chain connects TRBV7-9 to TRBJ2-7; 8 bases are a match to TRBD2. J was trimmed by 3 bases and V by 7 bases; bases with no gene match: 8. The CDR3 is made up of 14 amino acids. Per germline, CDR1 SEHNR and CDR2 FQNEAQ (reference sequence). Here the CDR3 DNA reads TGTGCCAGCACCACGGGGGGGAGATTCTACGAGCAGTACTTC. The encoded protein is CASTTGGRFYEQYF.

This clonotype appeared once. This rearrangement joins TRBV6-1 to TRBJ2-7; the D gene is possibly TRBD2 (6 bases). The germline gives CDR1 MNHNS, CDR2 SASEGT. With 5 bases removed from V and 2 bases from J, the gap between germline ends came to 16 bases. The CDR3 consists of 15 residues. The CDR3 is CASSPAGPGAYEQYF. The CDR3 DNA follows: TGTGCCAGCAGTCCCGCAGGGCCGGGGGCCTACGAGCAGTACTTC.

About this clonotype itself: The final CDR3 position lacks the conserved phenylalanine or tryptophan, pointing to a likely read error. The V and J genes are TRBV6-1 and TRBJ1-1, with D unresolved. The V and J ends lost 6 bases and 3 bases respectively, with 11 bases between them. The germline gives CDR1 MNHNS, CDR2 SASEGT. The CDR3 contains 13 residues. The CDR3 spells CASSRDVDTEAFL. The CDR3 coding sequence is TGTGCCAGCAGCAGAGACGTTGACACTGAAGCTTTCCTT.

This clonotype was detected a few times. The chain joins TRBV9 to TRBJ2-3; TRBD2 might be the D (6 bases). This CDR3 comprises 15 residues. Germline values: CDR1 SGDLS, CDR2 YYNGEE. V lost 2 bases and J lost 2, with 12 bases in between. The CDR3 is CASSVSGLYTDTQYF. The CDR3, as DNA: TGTGCCAGCAGCGTTTCGGGACTCTACACAGATACGCAGTATTTT.

CDR3 in amino acids: CASSRGGQGDTEAFF. CDR3 coding DNA: TGTGCCAGCAGCCGGGGGGGACAGGGTGACACTGAAGCTTTCTTT. The chain uses TRBV7-9 and TRBJ1-1, with 9 bases aligning to TRBD1. The CDR3 is made up of 15 amino acids. V was clipped by 5 bases and J by 3 bases; unmatched bases: 7. Germline V gene data show CDR1 as SEHNR and CDR2 as FQNEAQ (reference sequence).

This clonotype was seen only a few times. CDR3 sequence reads: CASSSPTPLAYGYTF. The CDR3 region has the DNA TGTGCCAGCAGTTCCCCTACACCGCTCGCCTATGGCTACACCTTC. J is TRBJ1-2 and V is TRBV9; D unclear. Germline CDR1 and CDR2: SGDLS and YYNGEE. Trimming stripped 5 bases from V and 4 bases from J, with 18 bases between. The CDR3 sequence is 15 residues long.

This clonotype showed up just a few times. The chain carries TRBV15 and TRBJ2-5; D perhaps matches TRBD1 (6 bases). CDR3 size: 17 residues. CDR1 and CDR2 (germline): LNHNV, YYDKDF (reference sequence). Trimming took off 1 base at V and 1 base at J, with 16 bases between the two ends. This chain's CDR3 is CATSRAPQGSGQETQYF. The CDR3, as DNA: TGTGCCACCAGCAGAGCTCCGCAGGGGAGCGGCCAAGAGACCCAGTACTTC. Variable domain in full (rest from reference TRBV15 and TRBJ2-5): DAMVIQNPRYQVTQFGKPVTLSCSQTLNHNVMYWYQQKSSQAPKLLFHYYDKDFNNEADTPDNFQSRRPNTSFCFLDIRSPGLGDTAMYLCATSRAPQGSGQETQYFGPGTRLLVL.

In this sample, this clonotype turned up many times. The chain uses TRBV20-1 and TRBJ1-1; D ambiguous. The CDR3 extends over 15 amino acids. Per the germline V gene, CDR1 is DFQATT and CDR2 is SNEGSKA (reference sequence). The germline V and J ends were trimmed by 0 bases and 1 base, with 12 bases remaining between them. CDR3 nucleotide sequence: TGCAGTGCTAGAGATCCACGGACCCAGAACACTGAAGCTTTCTTT. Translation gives CSARDPRTQNTEAFF.

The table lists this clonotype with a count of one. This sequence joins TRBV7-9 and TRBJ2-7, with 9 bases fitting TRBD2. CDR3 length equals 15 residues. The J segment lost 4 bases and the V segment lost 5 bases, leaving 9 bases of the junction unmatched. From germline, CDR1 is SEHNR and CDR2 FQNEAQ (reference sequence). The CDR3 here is CASSDGGTSRYEQYF. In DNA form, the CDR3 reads TGTGCCAGCAGCGACGGGGGGACTAGCAGATACGAGCAGTACTTC.

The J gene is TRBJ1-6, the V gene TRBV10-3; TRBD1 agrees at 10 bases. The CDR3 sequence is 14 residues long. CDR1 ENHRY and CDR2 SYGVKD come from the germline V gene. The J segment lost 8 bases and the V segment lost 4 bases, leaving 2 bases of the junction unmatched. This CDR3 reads CAISGGQGDSPLHF. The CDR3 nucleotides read TGTGCCATCAGTGGAGGACAGGGGGATTCACCCCTCCACTTT.

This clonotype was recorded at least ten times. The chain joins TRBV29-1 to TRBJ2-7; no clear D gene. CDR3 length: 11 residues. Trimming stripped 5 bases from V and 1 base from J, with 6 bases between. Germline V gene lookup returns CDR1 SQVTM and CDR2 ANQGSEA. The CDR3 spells CSVSFSYEQYF. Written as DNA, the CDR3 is TGCAGCGTTTCCTTTTCCTACGAGCAGTACTTC.

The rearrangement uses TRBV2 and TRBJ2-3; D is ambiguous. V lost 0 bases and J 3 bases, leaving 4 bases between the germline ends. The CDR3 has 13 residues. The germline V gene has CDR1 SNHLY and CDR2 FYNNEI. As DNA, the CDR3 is TGTGCCAGCAGTGAAGCGCTAACAGATACGCAGTATTTT. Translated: CASSEALTDTQYF.

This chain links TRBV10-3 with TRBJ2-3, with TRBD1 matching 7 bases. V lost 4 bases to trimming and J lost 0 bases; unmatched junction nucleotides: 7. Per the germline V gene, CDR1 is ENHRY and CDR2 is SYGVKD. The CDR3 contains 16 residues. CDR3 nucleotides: TGTGCCATCAGTGTCGGGACAGCAACTAGCACAGATACGCAGTATTTT. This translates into CAISVGTATSTDTQYF.

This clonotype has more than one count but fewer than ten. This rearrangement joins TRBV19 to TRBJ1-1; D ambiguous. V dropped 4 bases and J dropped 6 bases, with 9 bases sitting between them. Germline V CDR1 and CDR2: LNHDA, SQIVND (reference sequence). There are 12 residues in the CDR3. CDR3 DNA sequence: TGTGCCAGTAGTAGAAGCGGGGCTGAAGCTTTCTTT. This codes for CASSRSGAEAFF.